This section outlines one TCR beta chain sequence together with its context. This clonotype was seen a handful of times. Its target antigen remains unknown. Base qualities are not provided; no much larger clone lies one nucleotide away. This sample is drawn from a study of T-cell memory formation after mild COVID-19 (dated by TCRdb to 2020 to 2023). Regarding the complete study: TCR sequence clusters from the two donors were found to be largely donor specific. In two donors, T-cell clones that expanded and contracted after mild COVID-19 were tracked by sequencing TCRalpha and TCRbeta repertoires over time. The cohort comprised two young, previously healthy adult volunteers, one female and one male.

The sequencer was an Illumina NovaSeq 6000. TCRalpha and TCRbeta cDNA libraries were built by 5'RACE with constant-segment primers, adding sample barcodes and unique molecular identifiers. Trizol reagent was used to extract RNA from every sample. The libraries were amplified in two PCR steps, and the second step added a second sample barcode and Illumina TruSeq adapters. Libraries were sequenced on an Illumina NovaSeq with 2 x 150 bp paired-end reads. On the authors' methods: Reads were demultiplexed and collapsed into UMI-guided consensus sequences with migec v1.2.7. Using mixcr v2.1.11, the UMI consensuses were aligned to TRA and TRB V and J templates and assembled into clonotypes. Expanded or contracted clonotypes were those called significant by both edgeR and NoisET, with noise models trained on biological replicates. For edgeR calls, a false discovery rate-adjusted p below 0.01 and a log2 fold-change threshold of 1 were applied. As an exploratory analysis of dynamics, max-normalized trajectories of the 1000 most abundant clonotypes were examined by PCA with hierarchical clustering. The CD4 or CD8 phenotype of responding clones was assigned using the separately sequenced CD4+ and CD8+ repertoires. TCRdb took the public reads, trimmed them with fastp at Q25, ran MiXCR for clone calling and kept in-frame beta chains. Rows merge per CDR3 protein into single entries with the most common DNA and genes. The authors' filters were not applied to this entry. The sample table contains around 340,000 distinct CDR3 sequences; only one count was recorded for 13% to 15% of them. The ten largest make up roughly a fifth of the sample.

According to the germline V gene, CDR1 reads SGHVS and CDR2 reads FNYEAQ. V drops 4 bases and J drops 7 bases, leaving 20 bases in between. The CDR3 starts with the cysteine, ends with the phenylalanine, and has 16 residues. Left in the record is the CDR3 DNA by itself, 48 bases read in frame from the first base. Ficoll-Paque density gradient centrifugation was used to isolate PBMCs. Overall results and qualifications from the work: The second-wave clones that peaked on day 37 were not confirmed to be SARS-CoV-2 specific. Clones that contracted from day 15 to 85 showed balanced CD4/CD8 phenotypes, whereas a second wave of clones that expanded from day 15 to 37 leaned towards CD4+. Some responding clones were detected in pre-infection memory, which suggested that pre-existing cross-reactive memory T cells had joined the SARS-CoV-2 response. Only a couple of mild cases were covered by the study, and larger cohorts that include severe cases with pre-infection samples were considered necessary. Contracting CD4+ clones appeared mostly in the CM and EM memory subsets, whereas CD8+ clones were enriched in EMRA.

The source of this sequence is a man between 18 and 29 years old who had mild COVID-19 (a few samples of this study predate the infection). The sample titles of this study are shuffled in the database, so cell type and time point are left out; the donor was told from shared clones. This receptor chain uses TRBV7-6 and TRBJ1-5; the D gene cannot be named for sure. The material sequenced was PBMCs or a T cell subset sorted from them (not recorded which). This receptor carries the CDR3 CASSSDPSLYGQPQHF. The DNA reads TGTGCCAGCAGCTCCGACCCGTCCCTGTACGGGCAGCCCCAGCATTTT.